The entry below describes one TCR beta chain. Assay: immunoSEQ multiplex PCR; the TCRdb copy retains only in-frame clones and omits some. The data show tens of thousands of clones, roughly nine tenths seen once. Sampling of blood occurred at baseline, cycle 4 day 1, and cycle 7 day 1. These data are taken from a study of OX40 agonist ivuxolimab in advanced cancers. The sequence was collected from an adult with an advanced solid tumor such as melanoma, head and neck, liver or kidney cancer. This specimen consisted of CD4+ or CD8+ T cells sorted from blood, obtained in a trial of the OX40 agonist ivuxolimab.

CDR3 DNA: TGTGCCAGCTCACCAAATAAACCCACAGGGGGAACCTACGAGCAGTACTTC. Its protein is CASSPNKPTGGTYEQYF. The chain couples TRBV18 to TRBJ2-7; 8 nucleotides line up with TRBD1. This CDR3 region has 17 residues. The junction had 11 bases not matched to a gene; V was cut back by 2 bases and J by 2 bases. Germline assignment: CDR1 KGHSH and CDR2 LQKENI.